The next 3 T cell receptor beta chains were all read from a single sample in a study of blood T cell repertoires in COVID-19. Assay used: immunoSEQ multiplex PCR; TCRdb lists only in-frame clones, some missing. The repertoire holds approximately 94,000 clones, with about nine tenths as singletons. Sequencing was carried out using peripheral blood. The source is a woman in her fifties or sixties in a cohort sampled during active COVID-19.

This clone was observed a single time. J is TRBJ2-7 and V is TRBV12-5; 7 bases fit TRBD1. Unmatched junction bases numbered 9, after V lost 7 bases and J lost 3 bases. The germline V gene has CDR1 LGHNT and CDR2 FRNRAP. The CDR3 loop spans 14 amino acids. The CDR3 sequence: CASAPGTVLYEQYF. CDR3 coding DNA: TGTGCTAGTGCCCCCGGGACAGTCCTCTACGAGCAGTACTTC.

The chain recombines TRBV28 with TRBJ1-2; 8 bases are shared with TRBD1. Germline V gene data show CDR1 as MDHEN and CDR2 as SYDVKM. The CDR3 contains 12 residues. V was pared by 8 bases and J by 7 bases, with 6 bases of the junction left unmatched. Here the CDR3 DNA reads TGTGCCAGCGGATCAGGGGGCCGTGGCTACACCTTC. Encoded protein: CASGSGGRGYTF.

Here the CDR3 DNA reads TGCAGCGCCCCAGGGGGCAGTAGCTCCTACAATGAGCAGTTCTTC. This translates into CSAPGGSSSYNEQFF. The V and J genes are TRBV29-1 and TRBJ2-1; 8 bases are shared with TRBD1. The CDR3 covers 15 residues. J lost 0 bases, V lost 7 bases, and 8 bases had no gene match. The germline V gene encodes CDR1 SQVTM and CDR2 ANQGSEA.